The clone carrying this T cell receptor beta chain has a count of ten or more. Germline V gene lookup returns CDR1 SQVTM and CDR2 ANQGSEA. The CDR3 extends over 12 amino acids. With 7 bases removed from V and 0 bases from J, the gap between germline ends came to 7 bases. These data come from a study of neurological immune-mediated disorders. TCRdb re-called the 5' RACE reads with MiXCR, one entry per CDR3 protein. The sample includes some 20,000 distinct CDR3 sequences, 27% of them seen just once. Source material: PBMCs. This TCR was recovered from a man in his fifties or sixties with HTLV-1-associated myelopathy (HAM/TSP). V is TRBV29-1 and J is TRBJ1-3, with no clear D. CDR3 protein: CSAEDSGNTIYF. The CDR3 DNA is TGCAGCGCGGAAGACTCTGGAAACACCATATATTTT.